A selection of T cell receptor beta chains follows, all from one sample in a study of shared clonotypes between healthy human individuals. The table came from immunoSEQ multiplex PCR; TCRdb's copy has only in-frame clones and leaves some out. This table has around 2.1 million clones, nearly 97% appearing once. The sequencing sample was made of naive CD4+ T cells sorted from blood. These receptors all stem from a man between 18 and 29 years old in good health. CDR3s include the opening cysteine and the closing phenylalanine or tryptophan. The D gene is left open where the match is weak. A clone size is listed for some rows: how often the clone was seen (once, few, many), or a class if it is expanded.

TGTGCCAGTAGTGCGGCAAACGGGGAGCTGTTTTTT,CASSAANGELFF,TRBV19,NA,TRBJ2-2,NA
TGTGCCATCAGGGCTTCGGGGGGGAGCACAGATACGCAGTATTTT,CAIRASGGSTDTQYF,TRBV10-3,TRBD2,TRBJ2-3,NA
TGTGCCAGCAGTGAATTCCTGGTAGGGGGTGGAGAGACCCAGTACTTC,CASSEFLVGGGETQYF,TRBV25-1,NA,TRBJ2-5,NA
TGTGCCAGCAGCGTTAGGAGTAGCGGAGATACGCAGTATTTT,CASSVRSSGDTQYF,TRBV9,NA,TRBJ2-3,NA
TGTGCCAGCAGCCCACAGGGTAGCGAGCAGTACTTC,CASSPQGSEQYF,TRBV7-6,NA,TRBJ2-7,NA
TGTGCCAGCAGCTTGGGCCTTCAGGGGAACTATGGCTACACCTTC,CASSLGLQGNYGYTF,TRBV5-4,NA,TRBJ1-2,NA
TGTGCCAGCAGCTTATATGGGACTAGCACAGATACGCAGTATTTT,CASSLYGTSTDTQYF,TRBV11-3,NA,TRBJ2-3,NA
TGTGCCAGCAGCCCAGAGGGTAACGGAAACACCATATATTTT,CASSPEGNGNTIYF,TRBV9,NA,TRBJ1-3,NA
TGTGCCAGTAGTACGACAGGGGCGAAGGGCTACACCTTC,CASSTTGAKGYTF,TRBV19,TRBD1,TRBJ1-2,NA
TGTGCCAGCGAGCCCGGGGTTGGCACTGAAGCTTTCTTT,CASEPGVGTEAFF,TRBV11-2,NA,TRBJ1-1,NA
TGTGCCAGCAGCTTAGGAGGGGTAAGGCCCTACGAGCAGTACTTC,CASSLGGVRPYEQYF,TRBV13,NA,TRBJ2-7,NA
TGCGCCAGCAGCCCCGAGGCAGGGGGCTATCAGCCCCAGCATTTT,CASSPEAGGYQPQHF,TRBV5-1,TRBD1,TRBJ1-5,NA
TGTGCCAGCAGAGAGACCGGGACAGGGAATTCACCCCTCCACTTT,CASRETGTGNSPLHF,TRBV2,TRBD1,TRBJ1-6,NA
TGTGCCAGCAGTTACTCGGTGGCCAGTCCCGAAAAACTGTTTTTT,CASSYSVASPEKLFF,TRBV6-5,NA,TRBJ1-4,NA
TGTGCCAGCCACTCAGGACCGAGTGGCTACACCTTC,CASHSGPSGYTF,TRBV5-4,NA,TRBJ1-2,NA
TGCGCCAGCGGAACTAGCGGGGGCCAAGAGACCCAGTACTTC,CASGTSGGQETQYF,TRBV10-2,TRBD2,TRBJ2-5,NA
TGTGCCAGCAGACCGGACAGGGGGACCAATCAGCCCCAGCATTTT,CASRPDRGTNQPQHF,TRBV2,TRBD1,TRBJ1-5,NA
TGTGCCAGCAGCACGACCTCTAGCTCCTACAATGAGCAGTTCTTC,CASSTTSSSYNEQFF,TRBV5-6,NA,TRBJ2-1,NA
TGCGCCAGCAGCTTGGCCGGGGTCTATAATTCACCCCTCCACTTT,CASSLAGVYNSPLHF,TRBV5-1,NA,TRBJ1-6,NA
TGTGCCAGCAGTGAATCTGGACGGGCTAATGAAAAACTGTTTTTT,CASSESGRANEKLFF,TRBV6-1,NA,TRBJ1-4,once
TGTGCCAGCAAGCAAGGGGGTGAAGCTTTCTTT,CASKQGGEAFF,TRBV5-4,NA,TRBJ1-1,NA
TGTGCCAGCAGCTTCGCCCGGGTTGGGGAGACCCAGTACTTC,CASSFARVGETQYF,TRBV7-2,NA,TRBJ2-5,NA
TGTGCCAGCAGCCGGGGAGGGACGCTCGATAGCAATCAGCCCCAGCATTTT,CASSRGGTLDSNQPQHF,TRBV9,NA,TRBJ1-5,NA
TGTGCCAGTAATGACCTTGGGACAGGGGGTTCCTATAATTCACCCCTCCACTTT,CASNDLGTGGSYNSPLHF,TRBV19,TRBD1,TRBJ1-6,NA
TGTGCCAGCAGTTACTCGTCCAGGGGCTACGAGCAGTACTTC,CASSYSSRGYEQYF,TRBV6-5,NA,TRBJ2-7,NA
TGTGCCAGCAGCTTAGTCGACACTGAAGCTTTCTTT,CASSLVDTEAFF,TRBV7-4,NA,TRBJ1-1,NA
TGTGCCAGCAGCGGCGGATCAACCCTCGGGGGTGGCTACACCTTC,CASSGGSTLGGGYTF,TRBV5-4,NA,TRBJ1-2,NA
TGTGCCAGCAACACAGGGCGGGCTAATGAAAAACTGTTTTTT,CASNTGRANEKLFF,TRBV6-5,NA,TRBJ1-4,NA
TGTGCCAGCAGCAAAGGACTAGCTGCAGAGCAGTACTTC,CASSKGLAAEQYF,TRBV5-6,TRBD2,TRBJ2-7,NA
TGTGCCAGCAGTCAACAGGGTTTTGGTGAGCAGTACTTC,CASSQQGFGEQYF,TRBV27,NA,TRBJ2-7,NA
TGTGCCAGCAGCGCCCAAAGTCCAGGAAACACCGGGGAGCTGTTTTTT,CASSAQSPGNTGELFF,TRBV5-6,NA,TRBJ2-2,NA
TGTGCCAGCAGCGTAAAAATTAACTATGGCTACACCTTC,CASSVKINYGYTF,TRBV9,NA,TRBJ1-2,NA
TGTGCCAGCAGCGCCCGACAGGGGGCTGGGGCCAACGTCCTGACTTTC,CASSARQGAGANVLTF,TRBV7-9,TRBD1,TRBJ2-6,NA
TGTGCCAGCAGCCAAGAGGCTGGGACAGGACAAACGAACACCGGGGAGCTGTTTTTT,CASSQEAGTGQTNTGELFF,TRBV14,TRBD1,TRBJ2-2,NA
TGTGCCAGCAGTTACTCGGTAGCGGGAACCTACGAGCAGTACTTC,CASSYSVAGTYEQYF,TRBV6-5,TRBD2,TRBJ2-7,NA
TGCGCCAGCAGCCAGGGCAACAGGGAGGATCAGCCCCAGCATTTT,CASSQGNREDQPQHF,TRBV4-3,NA,TRBJ1-5,NA
TGTGCCAGCAGTAAAATTGGTCAGGACGAAAAACTGTTTTTT,CASSKIGQDEKLFF,TRBV28,NA,TRBJ1-4,NA
TGTGCCAGCAGTCCGCGGGGGGGACCGTTTAGTTTGGTGTCGTACTTC,CASSPRGGPFSLVSYF,TRBV27,TRBD2,TRBJ2-7,NA
TGTGCCAGCAGTTACTTAAGACTAGCGGGACAAGAGACCCAGTACTTC,CASSYLRLAGQETQYF,TRBV6-6,TRBD2,TRBJ2-5,NA
TGCGCCAGCAGCTTCGGACAGACCGGGGGCATAGACTATGGCTACACCTTC,CASSFGQTGGIDYGYTF,TRBV5-1,NA,TRBJ1-2,once
TGTGCCAGCAGCAGCCGGGACAGGGGGCCCTACGAGCAGTACTTC,CASSSRDRGPYEQYF,TRBV7-8,TRBD1,TRBJ2-7,NA
TGCGCCAGCAGCCAAGAATTCCGGGCCCACTACGAGCAGTACTTC,CASSQEFRAHYEQYF,TRBV4-1,NA,TRBJ2-7,NA
TGTGCCATCAGTGAGTCGGGCAGGGGCTTATCTGGCTACACCTTC,CAISESGRGLSGYTF,TRBV10-3,NA,TRBJ1-2,NA
TGTGCCACCAGCAGCGGGGTTCTGGGCAATCAGCCCCAGCATTTT,CATSSGVLGNQPQHF,TRBV15,NA,TRBJ1-5,NA
TGTGCCAGCAGCTTGAGCCAAGACACCGGGGAGCTGTTTTTT,CASSLSQDTGELFF,TRBV5-4,NA,TRBJ2-2,once
TGTGCCAGCAGTTTACAGGAAACCTACGAGCAGTACTTC,CASSLQETYEQYF,TRBV27,NA,TRBJ2-7,NA
TGCGCCAGCAGCCCCCTACCGCACGGGAACACTGAAGCTTTCTTT,CASSPLPHGNTEAFF,TRBV4-1,NA,TRBJ1-1,NA
TGTGCCAGCTCACCACCGAGGACAGGGTCGAGCAATCAGCCCCAGCATTTT,CASSPPRTGSSNQPQHF,TRBV18,TRBD1,TRBJ1-5,NA
TGCAGCGTTACCCGACAGGGCCGCTCCTACGAGCAGTACTTC,CSVTRQGRSYEQYF,TRBV29-1,TRBD1,TRBJ2-7,NA
TGTGCCAGTACCATGTGGGGGGCTGGCTATGGCTACACCTTC,CASTMWGAGYGYTF,TRBV19,NA,TRBJ1-2,NA